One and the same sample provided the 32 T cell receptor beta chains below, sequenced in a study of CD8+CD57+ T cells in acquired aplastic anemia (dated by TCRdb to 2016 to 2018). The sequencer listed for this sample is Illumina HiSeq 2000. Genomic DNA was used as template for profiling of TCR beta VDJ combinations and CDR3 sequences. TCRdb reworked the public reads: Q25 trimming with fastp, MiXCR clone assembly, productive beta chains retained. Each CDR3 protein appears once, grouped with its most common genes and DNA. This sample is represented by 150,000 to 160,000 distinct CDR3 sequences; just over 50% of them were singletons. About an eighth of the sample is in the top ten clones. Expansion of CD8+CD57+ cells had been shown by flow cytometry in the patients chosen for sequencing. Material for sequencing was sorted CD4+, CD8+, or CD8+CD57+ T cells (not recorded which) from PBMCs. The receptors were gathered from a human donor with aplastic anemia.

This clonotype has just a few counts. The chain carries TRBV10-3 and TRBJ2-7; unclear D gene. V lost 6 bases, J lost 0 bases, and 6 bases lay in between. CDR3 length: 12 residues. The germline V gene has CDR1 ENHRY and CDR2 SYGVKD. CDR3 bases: TGTGCCATCAGGGGCAGCTCCTACGAGCAGTACTTC. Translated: CAIRGSSYEQYF.

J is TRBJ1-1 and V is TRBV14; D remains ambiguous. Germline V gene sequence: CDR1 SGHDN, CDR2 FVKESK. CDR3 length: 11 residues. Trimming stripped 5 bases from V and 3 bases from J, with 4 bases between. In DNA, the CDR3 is TGTGCCAGCAGCGGACACACTGAAGCTTTCTTT. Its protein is CASSGHTEAFF. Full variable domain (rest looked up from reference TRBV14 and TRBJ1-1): EAGVTQFPSHSVIEKGQTVTLRCDPISGHDNLYWYRRVMGKEIKFLLHFVKESKQDESGMPNNRFLAERTGGTYSTLKVQPAELEDSGVYFCASSGHTEAFFGQGTRLTVV.

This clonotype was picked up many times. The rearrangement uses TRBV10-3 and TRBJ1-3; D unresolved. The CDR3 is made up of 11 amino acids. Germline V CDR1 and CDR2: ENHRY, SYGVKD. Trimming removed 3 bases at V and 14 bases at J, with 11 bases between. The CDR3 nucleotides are TGTGCCATCAGTGACAGGACCGGCTTATATTTT. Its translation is CAISDRTGLYF.

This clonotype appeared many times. The CDR3 DNA reads TGTGCCAGCAGTTACTCGACGGCACCAACGGAGTATGGCTACACCTTC. The encoded protein is CASSYSTAPTEYGYTF. V and J are TRBV6-5 and TRBJ1-2; no reliable D call. CDR3 length equals 16 residues. The germline V and J ends were trimmed by 0 bases and 5 bases, with 16 bases remaining between them. Germline lookup yields CDR1 MNHEY and CDR2 SVGAGI.

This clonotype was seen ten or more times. The CDR3 protein is CASSPRQGGQETQYF. The CDR3 DNA reads as TGTGCCAGCAGCCCGAGACAGGGTGGGCAAGAGACCCAGTACTTC. The chain combines TRBV13 with TRBJ2-5; TRBD1 matches at 7 bases. Germline CDR1 is PRHDT and CDR2 is FYEKMQ (reference sequence). The CDR3 spans 15 residues. V lost 5 bases and J lost 2; bases outside the gene matches: 8.

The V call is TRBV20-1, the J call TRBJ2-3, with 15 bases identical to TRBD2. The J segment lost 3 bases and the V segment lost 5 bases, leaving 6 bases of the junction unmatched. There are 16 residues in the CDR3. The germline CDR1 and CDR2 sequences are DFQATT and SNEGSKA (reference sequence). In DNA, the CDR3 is TGCAGTGCTCGTAGGACTAGCGGGGGGGCGACAGATACGCAGTATTTT. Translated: CSARRTSGGATDTQYF.

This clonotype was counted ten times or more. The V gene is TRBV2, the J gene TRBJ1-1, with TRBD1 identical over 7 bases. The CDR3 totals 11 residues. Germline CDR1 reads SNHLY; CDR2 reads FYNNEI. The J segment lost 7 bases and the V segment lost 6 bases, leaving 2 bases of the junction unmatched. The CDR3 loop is CASRQGFEAFF. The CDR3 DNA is TGTGCCAGCAGACAGGGGTTTGAAGCTTTCTTT.

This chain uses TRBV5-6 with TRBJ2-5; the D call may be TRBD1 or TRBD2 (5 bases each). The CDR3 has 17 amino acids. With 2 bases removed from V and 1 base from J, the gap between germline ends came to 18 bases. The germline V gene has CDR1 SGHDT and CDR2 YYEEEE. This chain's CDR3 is CASSFAGDRLSQETQYF. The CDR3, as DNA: TGTGCCAGCAGCTTTGCCGGGGACCGACTAAGCCAAGAGACCCAGTACTTC.

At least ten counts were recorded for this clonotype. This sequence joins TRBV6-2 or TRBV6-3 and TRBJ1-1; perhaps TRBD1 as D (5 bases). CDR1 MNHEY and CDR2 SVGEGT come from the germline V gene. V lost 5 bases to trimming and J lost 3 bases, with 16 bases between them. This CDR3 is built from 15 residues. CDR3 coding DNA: TGTGCCAGCAGTCCCACACGACAGTTGGACACTGAAGCTTTCTTT. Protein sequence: CASSPTRQLDTEAFF.

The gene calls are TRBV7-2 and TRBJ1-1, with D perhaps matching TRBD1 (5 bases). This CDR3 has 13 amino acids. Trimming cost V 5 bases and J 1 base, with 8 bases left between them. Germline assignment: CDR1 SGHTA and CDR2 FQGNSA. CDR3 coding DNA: TGTGCCAGCAGCGTCGACAGGAACACTGAAGCTTTCTTT. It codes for CASSVDRNTEAFF. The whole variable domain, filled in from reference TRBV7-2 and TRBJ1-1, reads GAGVSQSPSNKVTEKGKDVELRCDPISGHTALYWYRQSLGQGLEFLIYFQGNSAPDKSGLPSDRFSAERTGGSVSTLTIQRTQQEDSAVYLCASSVDRNTEAFFGQGTRLTVV.

The CDR3 sequence is CASSLGGASYEQYF. CDR3 nucleotide sequence: TGTGCCAGCAGCTTAGGTGGGGCCTCCTACGAGCAGTACTTC. The V call is TRBV7-2, the J call TRBJ2-7; possibly TRBD1 for D (5 bases). The V end was cut by 1 base, the J end by 0 bases, with 7 bases between. CDR1 and CDR2 (germline): SGHTA, FQGNSA. The CDR3 loop spans 14 amino acids.

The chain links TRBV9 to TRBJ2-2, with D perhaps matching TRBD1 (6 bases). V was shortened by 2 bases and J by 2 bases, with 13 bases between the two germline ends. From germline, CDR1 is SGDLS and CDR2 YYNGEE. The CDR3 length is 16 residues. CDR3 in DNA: TGTGCCAGCAGCGTGCAGGGGATGGTTAACACCGGGGAGCTGTTTTTT. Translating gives CASSVQGMVNTGELFF.

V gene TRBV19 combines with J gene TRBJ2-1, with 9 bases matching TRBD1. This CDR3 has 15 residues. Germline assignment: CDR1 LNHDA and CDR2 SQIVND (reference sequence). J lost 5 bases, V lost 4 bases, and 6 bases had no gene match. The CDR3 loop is CASSTSGTGNNEQFF. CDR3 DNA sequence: TGTGCCAGTAGTACCTCCGGGACAGGGAACAATGAGCAGTTCTTC.

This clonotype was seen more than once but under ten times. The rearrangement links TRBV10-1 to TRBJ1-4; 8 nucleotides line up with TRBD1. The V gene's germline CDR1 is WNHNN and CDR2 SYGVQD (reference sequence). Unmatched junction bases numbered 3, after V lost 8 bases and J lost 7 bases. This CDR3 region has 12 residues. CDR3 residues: CASWTGREKLFF. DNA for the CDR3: TGCGCCAGCTGGACAGGGCGTGAAAAACTGTTTTTT.

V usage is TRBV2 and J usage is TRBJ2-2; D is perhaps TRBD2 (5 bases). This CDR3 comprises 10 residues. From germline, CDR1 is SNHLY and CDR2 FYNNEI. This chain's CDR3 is CAHTRGELFF. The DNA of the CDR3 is TGTGCTCACACTAGAGGGGAGCTGTTTTTT.

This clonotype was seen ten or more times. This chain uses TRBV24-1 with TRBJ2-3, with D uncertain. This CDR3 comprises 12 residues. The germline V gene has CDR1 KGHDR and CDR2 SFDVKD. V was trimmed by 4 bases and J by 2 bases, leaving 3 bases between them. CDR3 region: CATSDFTDTQYF. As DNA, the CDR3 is TGTGCCACCAGTGACTTCACAGATACGCAGTATTTT.

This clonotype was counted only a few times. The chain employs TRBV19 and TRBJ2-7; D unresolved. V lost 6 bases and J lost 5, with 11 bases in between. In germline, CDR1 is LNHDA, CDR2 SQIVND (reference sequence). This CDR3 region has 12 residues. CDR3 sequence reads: CASSQLWDEQYF. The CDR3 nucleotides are TGTGCCAGTAGCCAACTTTGGGACGAGCAGTACTTC.

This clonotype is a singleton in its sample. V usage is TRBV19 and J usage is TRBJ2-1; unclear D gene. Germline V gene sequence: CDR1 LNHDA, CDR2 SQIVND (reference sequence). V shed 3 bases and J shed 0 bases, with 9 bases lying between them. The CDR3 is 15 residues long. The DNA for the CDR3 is TGTGCCAGTAGTATGGGCAGGACCTCCTACAATGAGCAGTTCTTC. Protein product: CASSMGRTSYNEQFF.

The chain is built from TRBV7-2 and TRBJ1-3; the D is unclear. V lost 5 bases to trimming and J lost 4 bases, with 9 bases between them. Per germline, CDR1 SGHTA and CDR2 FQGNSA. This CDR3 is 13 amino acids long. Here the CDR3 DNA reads TGTGCCAGCAGCCTTAAAGGGGGAAACACCATATATTTT. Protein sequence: CASSLKGGNTIYF. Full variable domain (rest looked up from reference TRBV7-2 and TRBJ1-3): GAGVSQSPSNKVTEKGKDVELRCDPISGHTALYWYRQSLGQGLEFLIYFQGNSAPDKSGLPSDRFSAERTGGSVSTLTIQRTQQEDSAVYLCASSLKGGNTIYFGEGSWLTVV.

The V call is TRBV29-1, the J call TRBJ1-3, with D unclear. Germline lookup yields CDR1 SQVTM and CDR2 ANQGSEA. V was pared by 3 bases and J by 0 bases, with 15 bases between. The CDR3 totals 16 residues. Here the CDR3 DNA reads TGCAGCGTTGATTGGGATCTGTGGGGCTCTGGAAACACCATATATTTT. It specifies CSVDWDLWGSGNTIYF.

This chain's CDR3 is CASSWIRDRAYRYEQYF. The CDR3 nucleotides are TGTGCCAGCAGTTGGATCCGGGACAGGGCATATAGATACGAGCAGTACTTC. The chain recombines TRBV6-5 with TRBJ2-7, with 9 bases identical to TRBD1. The V gene end was trimmed by 4 bases and the J gene end by 4 bases; junction bases not matched to a gene: 14. Germline-derived CDR1 and CDR2 are MNHEY and SVGAGI. CDR3 length equals 17 residues.

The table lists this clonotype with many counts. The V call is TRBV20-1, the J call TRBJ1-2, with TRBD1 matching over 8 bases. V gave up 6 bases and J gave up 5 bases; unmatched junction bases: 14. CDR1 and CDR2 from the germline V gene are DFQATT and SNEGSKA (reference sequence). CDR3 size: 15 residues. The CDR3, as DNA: TGCAGTGCCCGGCCGGACAGGGCGGGAGGTTATGGCTACACCTTC. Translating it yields CSARPDRAGGYGYTF.

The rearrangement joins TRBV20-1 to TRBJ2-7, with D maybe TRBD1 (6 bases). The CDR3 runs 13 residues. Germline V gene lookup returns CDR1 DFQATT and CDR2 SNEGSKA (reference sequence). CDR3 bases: TGCAGCTTAGAGGCCAGGGGCGCCTACGAGCAGTACTTC. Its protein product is CSLEARGAYEQYF.

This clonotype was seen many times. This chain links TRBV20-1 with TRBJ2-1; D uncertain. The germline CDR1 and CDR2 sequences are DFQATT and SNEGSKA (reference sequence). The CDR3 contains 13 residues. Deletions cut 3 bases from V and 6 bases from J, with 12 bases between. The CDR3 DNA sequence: TGCAGTGCTAGTACCCTCCGCCGCAATGAGCAGTTCTTC. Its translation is CSASTLRRNEQFF.

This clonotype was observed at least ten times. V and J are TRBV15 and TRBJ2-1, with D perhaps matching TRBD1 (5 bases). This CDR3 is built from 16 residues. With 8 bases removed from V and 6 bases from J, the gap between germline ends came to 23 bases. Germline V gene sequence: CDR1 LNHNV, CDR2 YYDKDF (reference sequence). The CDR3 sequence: CATSDGRQMTGNEQFF. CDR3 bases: TGTGCCACCTCGGATGGAAGACAGATGACGGGCAATGAGCAGTTCTTC.

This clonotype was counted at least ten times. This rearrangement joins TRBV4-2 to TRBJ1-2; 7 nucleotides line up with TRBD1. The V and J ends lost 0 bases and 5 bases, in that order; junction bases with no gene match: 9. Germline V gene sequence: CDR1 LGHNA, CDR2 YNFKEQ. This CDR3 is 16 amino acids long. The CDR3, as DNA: TGTGCCAGCAGCCAAGACCACAGGGGCCTCTGGTATGGCTACACCTTC. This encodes CASSQDHRGLWYGYTF.

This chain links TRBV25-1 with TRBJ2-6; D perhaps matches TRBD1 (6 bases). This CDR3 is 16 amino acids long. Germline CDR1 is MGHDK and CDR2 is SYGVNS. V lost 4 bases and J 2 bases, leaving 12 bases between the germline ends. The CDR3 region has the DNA TGTGCCAGCAGTGTAATAACAGGGACTGGGGCCAACGTCCTGACTTTC. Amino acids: CASSVITGTGANVLTF.

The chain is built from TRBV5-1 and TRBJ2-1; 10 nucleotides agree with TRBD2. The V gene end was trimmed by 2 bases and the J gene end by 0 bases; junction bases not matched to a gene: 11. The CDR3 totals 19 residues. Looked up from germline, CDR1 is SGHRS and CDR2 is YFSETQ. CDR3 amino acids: CASSFGASGGFSSYNEQFF. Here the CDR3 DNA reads TGCGCCAGCAGCTTTGGTGCTAGCGGGGGCTTTAGCTCCTACAATGAGCAGTTCTTC. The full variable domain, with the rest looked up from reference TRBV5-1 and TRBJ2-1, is KAGVTQTPRYLIKTRGQQVTLSCSPISGHRSVSWYQQTPGQGLQFLFEYFSETQRNKGNFPGRFSGRQFSNSRSEMNVSTLELGDSALYLCASSFGASGGFSSYNEQFFGPGTRLTVL.

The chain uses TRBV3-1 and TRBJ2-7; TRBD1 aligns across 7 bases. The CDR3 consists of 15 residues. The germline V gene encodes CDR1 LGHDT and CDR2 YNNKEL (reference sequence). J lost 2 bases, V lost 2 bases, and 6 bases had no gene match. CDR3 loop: CASSQYSGGPYEQYF. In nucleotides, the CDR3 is TGTGCCAGCAGCCAATACTCAGGGGGTCCCTACGAGCAGTACTTC.

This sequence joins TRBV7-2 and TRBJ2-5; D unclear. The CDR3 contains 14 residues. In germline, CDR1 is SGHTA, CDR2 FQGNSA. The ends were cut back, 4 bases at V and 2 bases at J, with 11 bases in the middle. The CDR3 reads CASSSSRTQETQYF. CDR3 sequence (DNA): TGTGCCAGCAGCTCGTCTAGGACGCAAGAGACCCAGTACTTC.

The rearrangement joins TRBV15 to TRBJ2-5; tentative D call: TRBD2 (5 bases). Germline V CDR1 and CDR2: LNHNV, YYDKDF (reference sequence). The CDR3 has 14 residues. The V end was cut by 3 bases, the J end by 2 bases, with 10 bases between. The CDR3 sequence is CATSSLAGQETQYF. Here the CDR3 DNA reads TGTGCCACCAGCAGCCTCGCGGGTCAAGAGACCCAGTACTTC.

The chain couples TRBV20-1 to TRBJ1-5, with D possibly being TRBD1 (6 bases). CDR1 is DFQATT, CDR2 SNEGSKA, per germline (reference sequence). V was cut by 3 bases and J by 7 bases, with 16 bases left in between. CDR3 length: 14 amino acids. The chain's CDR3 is CSASLTGSGQPQHF. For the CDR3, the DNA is TGCAGTGCTAGCCTTACAGGGTCTGGGCAGCCCCAGCATTTT.